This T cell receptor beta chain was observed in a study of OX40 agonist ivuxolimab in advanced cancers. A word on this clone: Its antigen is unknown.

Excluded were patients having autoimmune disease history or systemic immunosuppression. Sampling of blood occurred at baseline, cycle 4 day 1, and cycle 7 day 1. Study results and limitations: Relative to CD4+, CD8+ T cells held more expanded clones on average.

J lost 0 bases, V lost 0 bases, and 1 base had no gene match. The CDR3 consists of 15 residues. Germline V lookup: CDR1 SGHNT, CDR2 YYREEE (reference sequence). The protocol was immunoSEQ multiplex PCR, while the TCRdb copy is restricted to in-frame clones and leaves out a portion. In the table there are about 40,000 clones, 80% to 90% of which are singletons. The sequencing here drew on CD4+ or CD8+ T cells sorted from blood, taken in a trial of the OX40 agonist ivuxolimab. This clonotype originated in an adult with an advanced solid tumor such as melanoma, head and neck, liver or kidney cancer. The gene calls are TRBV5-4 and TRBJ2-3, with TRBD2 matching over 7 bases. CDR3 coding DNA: TGTGCCAGCAGCTTGGATAGCGGGAGCACAGATACGCAGTATTTT. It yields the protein CASSLDSGSTDTQYF.